The entry below gives a single TCR beta chain sequence along with its context. The antigen it recognizes is unknown. No much larger clone is present one base from it, and per-base qualities are unavailable. From its cysteine to its phenylalanine, the CDR3 spans 17 amino acids. Only the CDR3 DNA is retained, 51 bases long and in frame from the first base. Via the germline V gene (reference sequence), CDR1 is LNHDA and CDR2 SQIVND. A distance of 20 bases separates the germline ends of V and J, which lose 5 bases and 1 base respectively. In Seattle, one collaborating source enrolled patients while the infection was active and tracked those patients longitudinally over the course of disease. Whole blood was collected in K2EDTA tubes by collaborating institutions according to the institutions' own protocols. Collaborator samples were shipped for TCRbeta analysis as frozen whole blood, isolated PBMCs, or DNA extracted from either sample type.

TCRbeta CDR3 regions were amplified from genomic DNA by means of the immunoSEQ Assay, a bias-controlled multiplex PCR. From the authors' description of their analysis: The number of nucleated cells in each sample was estimated by amplification of reference gene primers within the assay. Sequence reads were collapsed and filtered to measure the absolute abundance of every unique TCRbeta CDR3 rearrangement. For each sample, productive Simpson clonality was calculated as the square root of Simpson's diversity index across productive rearrangements. TCRdb re-hosts the immuneACCESS table, in-frame sequences only. Its copies lack some clones; in the studies checked, an unresolved V gene accounts for under half of them, and the cause for the rest is not known. The V and J calls and clone size come from that table; D and trimming were worked out from the DNA. This sample lists over 150,000 clones; over 75% were detected once. 0.63% of the sample is in the top ten clones.

The record originates from a study of blood T cell repertoires in COVID-19 (dated by TCRdb to about 2020). The study in broad terms: The collaborator samples originated in the United States, Italy and Spain and spanned the acute and convalescent phases of COVID-19. Where available, HLA class I and class II types were taken from metadata supplied by the sample provider and were not determined by assay-based typing. Subjects who had been exposed to COVID-19, were actively infected with it, or had recovered from it provided the deeply sampled blood TCRbeta repertoires that made up the dataset. Nearly every sample came with metadata listing a de-identified subject ID, COVID-19 status, age in years and sex. The repertoires were released in a freely available public database intended as a resource for research on the immune response to SARS-CoV-2. The samples were drawn from the first 160 participants of the ongoing ImmuneRACE study and from 1,254 subjects provided by 6 global collaborators. The prospective study material was composed of cDNA or gDNA derived from T cells, B-cell-depleted T cells, or PBMCs.

The research as a whole found: How much clinical and demographic metadata was included differed by source and by participant, and the metadata was provided uncurated.

Sequencing was performed on peripheral blood. The sequence is built from TRBV19 and TRBJ1-1, with a weak D call of TRBD1 (6 bases match). This TCR came from a man aged 55 to 70 with COVID-19, enrolled during active disease. The CDR3 protein: CASSPRGRGGRNTEAFF. The bases are TGTGCCAGTAGTCCCCGGGGTAGGGGGGGACGGAACACTGAAGCTTTCTTT.